These 8 T cell receptor beta chains share one sample of origin, sequenced in a study of neurological immune-mediated disorders. TCRdb reanalysed the 5' RACE reads using MiXCR and keeps one entry per CDR3 protein. Here the sample spans fewer than 50,000 distinct CDR3 sequences, around 10% being singletons. As to time point: technical triplicate 1. The sequenced sample was PBMCs. The receptors come from a man between 60 and 75 years old with HTLV-1-associated myelopathy (HAM/TSP).

This clonotype was counted ten times or more. This chain joins TRBV20-1 and TRBJ1-1, with TRBD1 identical over 8 bases. V shed 0 bases and J 5 bases; nucleotides not matched to a gene: 2. Germline V gene data show CDR1 as DFQATT and CDR2 as SNEGSKA (reference sequence). This CDR3 comprises 13 residues. CDR3 residues: CSAREWTGTEAFF. CDR3 DNA sequence: TGCAGTGCTAGAGAGTGGACAGGGACTGAAGCTTTCTTT.

This clonotype was seen many times. J is TRBJ2-3 and V is TRBV19, with D possibly matching TRBD2 (5 bases). V shed 4 bases and J shed 0 bases, with 14 bases lying between them. CDR1 LNHDA and CDR2 SQIVND come from the germline V gene (reference sequence). This CDR3 has 16 amino acids. CDR3 coding DNA: TGTGCCAGTAGTAACACCGGAGGTAGTAGCACAGATACGCAGTATTTT. Protein sequence: CASSNTGGSSTDTQYF.

In its sample, this clonotype was seen many times. The chain couples TRBV24-1 to TRBJ2-2, with TRBD2 identical over 13 bases. This CDR3 is built from 16 residues. CDR1 KGHDR and CDR2 SFDVKD come from the germline V gene. V trimming: 7 bases; J trimming: 5 bases; junction bases outside the gene matches: 6. The CDR3 DNA reads TGTGCCACCAGCCAGACTAGCGGGAGGAATACCGGGGAGCTGTTTTTT. Translation: CATSQTSGRNTGELFF.

The table lists this clonotype with many counts. J is TRBJ1-1 and V is TRBV11-2; TRBD1 might be the D (6 bases). The CDR3 consists of 16 residues. Germline loops: CDR1 SGHAT, CDR2 FQNNGV. Trimming left V 5 bases short and J 6 bases short, with 22 bases between. CDR3 DNA sequence: TGTGCCAGCAGCAACACCGGGACACTTAAGGCCGCTGAAGCTTTCTTT. Its translation is CASSNTGTLKAAEAFF.

This clonotype was recorded many times. The chain couples TRBV5-1 to TRBJ2-7; D uncertain. The CDR3 is 11 residues long. Germline V gene lookup returns CDR1 SGHRS and CDR2 YFSETQ. The V and J ends lost 6 bases and 4 bases respectively, with 8 bases between them. CDR3 sequence reads: CASTSGYEQYF. CDR3 in DNA: TGCGCCAGCACGTCGGGTTACGAGCAGTACTTC.

This clonotype ranks as medium-sized. The chain's CDR3 is CASSLDSISVSGYTF. The CDR3, as DNA: TGCGCCAGCAGCTTGGATTCAATTTCGGTGTCTGGCTACACCTTC. The genes are TRBV5-1 and TRBJ1-2; D call uncertain. This CDR3 has 15 residues. From germline, CDR1 is SGHRS and CDR2 YFSETQ. Trimming stripped 0 bases from V and 7 bases from J, with 16 bases between. The whole variable domain, filled in from reference TRBV5-1 and TRBJ1-2, reads KAGVTQTPRYLIKTRGQQVTLSCSPISGHRSVSWYQQTPGQGLQFLFEYFSETQRNKGNFPGRFSGRQFSNSRSEMNVSTLELGDSALYLCASSLDSISVSGYTFGSGTRLTVV.

This clonotype has ten or more counts. This rearrangement joins TRBV28 to TRBJ2-5; D is ambiguous. There are 13 residues in the CDR3. V dropped 2 bases and J dropped 3 bases, with 7 bases sitting between them. From germline, CDR1 is MDHEN and CDR2 SYDVKM. The CDR3, as DNA: TGTGCCAGCAGTTTACTTAGTAAAGAGACCCAGTACTTC. Translating gives CASSLLSKETQYF.

This clonotype appeared many times. The chain couples TRBV28 to TRBJ1-3; 8 bases match TRBD1. Trimming removed 7 bases from V and 1 base from J; junction bases left unmatched: 3. Germline values: CDR1 MDHEN, CDR2 SYDVKM. The CDR3 is 14 amino acids. CDR3 region: CASTYRGSGNTIYF. The CDR3 DNA reads as TGTGCCAGCACCTACAGGGGGTCTGGAAACACCATATATTTT.